The clone carrying this TCR beta chain was observed a few times. The CDR3 totals 16 residues. After removal of 1 base from V and 4 bases from J, the junction contained 11 bases not matched to a gene. Germline CDR1 is DFQATT and CDR2 is SNEGSKA (reference sequence). For the second PCR, which ran for about 6 to 11 cycles, a sample-barcoded 5' primer and a J-beta primer mix were used. Every individual sample yielded 2.5 million or more paired-end reads (each containing CDR3). TCRdb reprocessed the 5' RACE reads with MiXCR, giving one entry per CDR3 protein. The repertoire has hundreds of thousands of distinct CDR3 sequences, roughly 60% of them found once; the top ten carry about 27%. Donors each provided ten milliliters of peripheral blood. The data were obtained in a study of blood T cells in healthy people across ages. Overall study context: The template switching approach captured approximately one barcoded beta molecule for every two T cells.

The V gene is TRBV20-1, the J gene TRBJ2-7; 9 bases are a match to TRBD2. The clonotype originates from a man aged 25-45 years in good health. Material for sequencing was blood. The CDR3 loop is CSARGVAGASLYEQYF. CDR3 bases: TGCAGTGCTAGAGGGGTAGCGGGGGCTAGTCTTTACGAGCAGTACTTC.